A selection of T cell receptor beta chains follows, all from one sample in a study of blood T cells in healthy people across ages. MiXCR was run by TCRdb on the 5' RACE reads, yielding one entry per CDR3 protein. The table lists over 500,000 distinct CDR3 sequences, about a quarter of them singletons. The same sample was also studied in work on T cells of mothers and their children.

Sequencing was carried out using blood. Receptor source: a boy under 10 years old in good health. Each CDR3 is given with its conserved first and last residue. D genes are given only for firm matches. Some rows mark clone size as missing; the rest say once, few, many or name a class of expanded clone.

d_call j_call v_call clone_size cdr3_aa cdr3_nt
- TRBJ2-7 TRBV7-2 few CASSLDGGPTYEQYF TGTGCCAGCAGCTTAGATGGCGGGCCGACCTACGAGCAGTACTTC
TRBD1 TRBJ1-2 TRBV30 - CAARTGGDGYTF TGTGCCGCTAGAACAGGGGGCGATGGCTACACCTTC
- TRBJ1-1 TRBV5-1 - CASSLTPMNTEAFF TGCGCCAGCAGCTTGACTCCCATGAACACTGAAGCTTTCTTT
- TRBJ2-5 TRBV7-9 few CASSFGPPSFQETQYF TGTGCCAGCAGCTTTGGTCCACCAAGTTTCCAAGAGACCCAGTACTTC
- TRBJ1-2 TRBV29-1 - CSVEPGMESNYGYTF TGCAGCGTTGAACCAGGGATGGAATCCAACTATGGCTACACCTTC
TRBD2 TRBJ2-5 TRBV6-6 - CASRSGLGSQETQYF TGTGCCAGCAGGTCGGGACTAGGTTCCCAAGAGACCCAGTACTTC
- TRBJ2-7 TRBV20-1 - CSAIQGPEQYF TGCAGTGCTATCCAGGGGCCTGAGCAGTACTTC
- TRBJ2-7 TRBV7-2 few CTSSLWGSEQYF TGTACCAGCAGCTTGTGGGGGAGCGAGCAGTACTTC
- TRBJ2-3 TRBV4-2 few CASSQELLASADTQYF TGTGCCAGCAGCCAAGAACTACTAGCCTCGGCAGATACGCAGTATTTT
TRBD2 TRBJ2-5 TRBV4-3 - CASSQGASGLAYEETQYF TGCGCCAGCAGCCAAGGGGCCTCTGGACTAGCGTATGAAGAGACCCAGTACTTC
- TRBJ2-5 TRBV5-1 - CASSRPRETQYF TGCGCCAGCAGCCGACCTCGGGAGACCCAGTACTTC
- TRBJ2-1 TRBV30 - CAWRWTFDNEQFF TGTGCCTGGAGGTGGACATTTGACAATGAGCAGTTCTTC
- TRBJ2-7 TRBV27 few CASRPQGAYEQYF TGTGCCAGCAGACCACAGGGAGCCTACGAGCAGTACTTC
- TRBJ1-2 TRBV20-1 - CSAHPGGGYTF TGCAGTGCCCACCCGGGCGGGGGCTACACCTTC
- TRBJ2-3 TRBV4-1 - CASSQDGSDYRGQYF TGCGCCAGCAGCCAAGATGGATCGGACTACCGTGGGCAGTATTTT
- TRBJ1-4 TRBV9 many CASSPRSGGSDEKLFF TGTGCCAGCAGCCCGAGAAGCGGGGGATCAGATGAAAAACTGTTTTTT
- TRBJ1-1 TRBV7-2 - CASSLGGIYTEAFF TGTGCCAGCAGCTTAGGAGGGATATACACTGAAGCTTTCTTT
- TRBJ1-2 TRBV5-1 - CASSPGRWWLGDGYTF TGCGCCAGCAGCCCCGGACGGTGGTGGCTTGGTGATGGCTACACCTTC
TRBD2 TRBJ2-2 TRBV5-1 few CASSLSGAGTGELFF TGCGCCAGCAGTTTGAGCGGGGCCGGCACCGGGGAGCTGTTTTTT
- TRBJ2-2 TRBV12-3/TRBV12-4 - CASRETANTGELFF TGTGCCAGCAGGGAGACAGCGAACACCGGGGAGCTGTTTTTT
- TRBJ1-4 TRBV4-1 - CASSQVAATNEKLFF TGCGCCAGCAGCCAAGTGGCAGCAACTAATGAAAAACTGTTTTTT
- TRBJ1-2 TRBV20-1 - CSARPGREIYGYTF TGCAGTGCTCGCCCGGGACGGGAGATCTATGGCTACACCTTC
- TRBJ2-7 TRBV20-1 few CSARDFDEQYF TGCAGTGCTAGAGATTTCGACGAGCAGTACTTC
TRBD1 TRBJ2-6 TRBV4-2 many CASSQAGQGISGANVLTF TGTGCCAGCAGCCAAGCAGGACAGGGGATCTCTGGGGCCAACGTCCTGACTTTC
TRBD2 TRBJ2-7 TRBV6-2/TRBV6-3 few CASSSRLAGKSYEQYF TGTGCCAGCAGTTCCAGACTAGCGGGGAAATCCTACGAGCAGTACTTC
TRBD2 TRBJ2-7 TRBV20-1 - CSAPTSGSSYEQYF TGCAGTGCTCCTACTAGCGGGAGTAGCTACGAGCAGTACTTC
- TRBJ2-5 TRBV9 few CASSANQYRAETQYF TGTGCCAGCAGCGCTAACCAGTACAGGGCAGAGACCCAGTACTTC